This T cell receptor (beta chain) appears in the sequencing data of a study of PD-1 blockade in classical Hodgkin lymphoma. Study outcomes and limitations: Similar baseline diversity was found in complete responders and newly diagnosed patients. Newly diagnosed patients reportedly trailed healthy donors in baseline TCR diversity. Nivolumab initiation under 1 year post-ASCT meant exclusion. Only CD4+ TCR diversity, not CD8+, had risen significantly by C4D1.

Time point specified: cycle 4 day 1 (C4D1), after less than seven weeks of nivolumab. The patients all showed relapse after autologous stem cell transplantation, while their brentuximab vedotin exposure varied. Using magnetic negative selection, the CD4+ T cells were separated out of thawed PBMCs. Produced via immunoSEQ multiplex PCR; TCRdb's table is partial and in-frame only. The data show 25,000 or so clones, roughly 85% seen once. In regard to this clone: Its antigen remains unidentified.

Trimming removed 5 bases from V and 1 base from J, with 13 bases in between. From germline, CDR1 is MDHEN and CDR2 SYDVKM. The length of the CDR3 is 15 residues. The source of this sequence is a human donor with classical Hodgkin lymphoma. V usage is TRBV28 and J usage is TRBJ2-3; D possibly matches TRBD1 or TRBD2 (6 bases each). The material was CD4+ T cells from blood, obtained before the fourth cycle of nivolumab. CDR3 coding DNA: TGTGCCAGCAGTACAGGGACTCTCCGCACAGATACGCAGTATTTT. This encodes CASSTGTLRTDTQYF.